The rows below give T cell receptor beta chains drawn from one sample of a study of cytomegalovirus exposure and HLA in healthy donors. This table comes from immunoSEQ multiplex PCR, and its TCRdb copy is limited to in-frame clones, with some not included. The sample holds roughly 140,000 clones, about four fifths seen once. Material for sequencing was PBMCs. These receptors originate from a woman under 30 in good health and CMV-seropositive. CDR3s include the opening cysteine and the closing phenylalanine or tryptophan. D genes are given only for firm matches. The size entry is marked missing in some rows and otherwise reads once, few, many or a size class.

>TRBD1|once|TRBJ1-1|TRBV2
TGTGCCAGCAGTGACAGGGACAGCACGAACACTGAAGCTTTCTTT
CASSDRDSTNTEAFF
>TRBD1|NA|TRBJ1-5|TRBV10-3
TGTGCCATCAGTAGACAGGGGGCAGCTCAGCCCCAGCATTTT
CAISRQGAAQPQHF
>NA|NA|TRBJ2-5|TRBV19
TGTGCCAGTAGTATTTCAGGGATTCAAGAGACCCAGTACTTC
CASSISGIQETQYF
>TRBD1|NA|TRBJ1-1|TRBV6-1
TGTGCCAGCAGCAAGGGACAGGAGCCGTCTGAAGCTTTCTTT
CASSKGQEPSEAFF
>NA|once|TRBJ1-2|TRBV15
TGTGCCACCAGCAGGGGGGCAGGGGAAGATGGCTACACCTTC
CATSRGAGEDGYTF
>NA|NA|TRBJ1-1|TRBV30
TGTGCCTGGAAACAGGGAAGGGCTTTCTTT
CAWKQGRAFF
>TRBD1|NA|TRBJ1-6|TRBV19
TGTGCCAGTAGTCCTAACCCCCCGGGACAGCAAAATTCACCCCTCCACTTT
CASSPNPPGQQNSPLHF
>NA|NA|TRBJ1-6|TRBV4-3
TGCGCCAGCAGCCAAGATTATGAACGGGAGAATTCACCCCTCCACTTT
CASSQDYERENSPLHF
>TRBD2|NA|TRBJ2-5|TRBV6-7
TGTGCCGCCCGGGCGGGCGGGGGTCAAGAGACCCAGTACTTC
CAARAGGGQETQYF
>TRBD1|NA|TRBJ2-7|TRBV15
TGTGCCACCAGCAAGTCCGGGACAGGGGTTAACGAGCAGTACTTC
CATSKSGTGVNEQYF
>NA|NA|TRBJ1-3|TRBV5-6
TGTGCCAGCAGCTTGAGGTACAGGGAGTACTCTGGAAACACCATATATTTT
CASSLRYREYSGNTIYF
>TRBD1|NA|TRBJ2-4|TRBV28
TGTGCCAGCAGTTGGACAGGAGGTAGGGACATTCAGTACTTC
CASSWTGGRDIQYF
>NA|NA|TRBJ2-5|TRBV11-2
TGTGCCAGCAGCTATATAGGGACTTCTCAAGAGACCCAGTACTTC
CASSYIGTSQETQYF
>NA|NA|TRBJ1-1|TRBV19
TGTGCCAGTCAATCTTGGGGCAGGGGCAGGACTGAAGCTTTCTTT
CASQSWGRGRTEAFF
>NA|NA|TRBJ1-3|TRBV11-2
TGTGCCAGCAGCTTAAGGGGAGGGCACAGAGTCTCTGGAAACACCATATATTTT
CASSLRGGHRVSGNTIYF
>NA|medium-sized|TRBJ1-5|TRBV11-2
TGTGCCAGCAGCTTAGCAGGGTTTGGCCAGCCCCAGCATTTT
CASSLAGFGQPQHF
>NA|NA|TRBJ1-6|TRBV5-4
TGTGCCAGCAGCTTGTTTTCCAGGGATAATTCACCCCTCCACTTT
CASSLFSRDNSPLHF
>TRBD1|NA|TRBJ2-3|TRBV5-8
TGTGCCAGCAGCTTCGGACAGGGAGTGCAGTATTTT
CASSFGQGVQYF
>TRBD1|NA|TRBJ2-7|TRBV28
TGTGCCAGCAGTAGGCAAGGGACAGGGCGAAATTCTTTCTCCTACGAGCAGTACTTC
CASSRQGTGRNSFSYEQYF
>TRBD1|NA|TRBJ1-1|TRBV27
TGTGCCAGCAGTCCTATGGCGGGACAGGGGGCTGAAGCTTTCTTT
CASSPMAGQGAEAFF
>TRBD1|NA|TRBJ2-7|TRBV27
TGTGCCAGGGATTGGACAGGCCGCTACGAGCAGTACTTC
CARDWTGRYEQYF
>NA|NA|TRBJ1-4|TRBV19
TGTGCCAGTAGTCGGCCGGGGGCAACTAATGAAAAACTGTTTTTT
CASSRPGATNEKLFF
>TRBD1|NA|TRBJ1-2|TRBV27
TGTGCCAGCAGTCCCCTCGGGACAGGGAATTTCTATGGCTACACCTTC
CASSPLGTGNFYGYTF
>NA|NA|TRBJ2-1|TRBV6-5
TGTGCCAGCCGAGGGGGTTTCAATGAGCAGTTCTTC
CASRGGFNEQFF
>NA|NA|TRBJ2-7|TRBV7-9
TGTGCCAGCAGCTCTGACAGTCACGAGCAGTACTTC
CASSSDSHEQYF
>NA|NA|TRBJ1-4|TRBV5-1
TGCGCCAGCAGCCCTGGACATTCTCTTCCAACTAATGAAAAACTGTTTTTT
CASSPGHSLPTNEKLFF
>NA|NA|TRBJ1-1|TRBV6-1
TGTGCCAGCAGTATTAGGGGGGGGAACACTGAAGCTTTCTTT
CASSIRGGNTEAFF
>TRBD1|NA|TRBJ1-1|TRBV19
TGTGCCAGTAGTGTACGACAGGGAGGAGGCACTGAAGCTTTCTTT
CASSVRQGGGTEAFF
>TRBD1|NA|TRBJ1-3|TRBV5-1
TGCGCCAGCAGCTCGGCCCAGGGGGTCGCTGGAAACACCATATATTTT
CASSSAQGVAGNTIYF
>NA|NA|TRBJ1-6|TRBV10-2
TGCGCCAGCAGATACAGGGACCTCAATTCACCCCTCCACTTT
CASRYRDLNSPLHF
>NA|NA|TRBJ1-5|TRBV25-1
TGTGCCAGCAGTGAATCAGGGGACCTCAATCAGCCCCAGCATTTT
CASSESGDLNQPQHF
>NA|NA|TRBJ1-1|TRBV25-1
TGTGCCAGCAGTGAAGGTGGGGGGACTGAAGCTTTCTTT
CASSEGGGTEAFF
>TRBD1|NA|TRBJ2-7|TRBV5-6
TGTGCCAGCAGCTCAGGACCCGGGACAGGGAGGTCCTACGAGCAGTACTTC
CASSSGPGTGRSYEQYF
>NA|NA|TRBJ2-5|TRBV2
TGTGCCAGCAGTGATACGGTGTACCAAGAGACCCAGTACTTC
CASSDTVYQETQYF
>NA|NA|TRBJ1-5|TRBV19
TGTGCCAGTAGTATCGTACAGGCCCAGCCCCAGCATTTT
CASSIVQAQPQHF
>TRBD1|few|TRBJ1-2|TRBV5-1
TGCGCCAGCAGCGGACACAGGGGTCTTGACTATGGCTACACCTTC
CASSGHRGLDYGYTF
>TRBD2|NA|TRBJ2-2|TRBV18
TGTGCCAGCTCACCACGCGGGGGGTCGTCCACCGGGGAGCTGTTTTTT
CASSPRGGSSTGELFF
>NA|NA|TRBJ1-1|TRBV6-5
TGTGCCAGCAGTTCTCGACAGGCCATTAACACTGAAGCTTTCTTT
CASSSRQAINTEAFF
>TRBD1|NA|TRBJ1-5|TRBV19
TGTGCCAGTAGTATTTCGTCAGGGGGCGAGCCCCAGCATTTT
CASSISSGGEPQHF
>NA|few|TRBJ2-1|TRBV5-1
TGCGCCAGCAGCCTCACTACAGGGACCTCCTACAATGAGCAGTTCTTC
CASSLTTGTSYNEQFF
>NA|NA|TRBJ2-4|TRBV6-5
TGTGCCAGCAGGGGACATTTGGACATTCAGTACTTC
CASRGHLDIQYF
>NA|NA|TRBJ2-6|TRBV9
TGTGCCAGCAGCGTAGTACAGGAATCCTCTGGGGCCAACGTCCTGACTTTC
CASSVVQESSGANVLTF
>NA|NA|TRBJ2-1|TRBV28
TGTGCCAGCAGTTTCTTCGGTGGAGGCTACAATGAGCAGTTCTTC
CASSFFGGGYNEQFF
>TRBD2|NA|TRBJ2-2|TRBV4-1
TGCGCCAGCAGCCACAGGACTAGCGGGGGGGCTGGATCCGGGGAGCTGTTTTTT
CASSHRTSGGAGSGELFF
>TRBD1|NA|TRBJ1-6|TRBV10-1
TGCGCCAGCAGTGAGTCGGGGCGACAGGGGAATTCACCCCTCCACTTT
CASSESGRQGNSPLHF
>NA|NA|TRBJ1-5|TRBV5-5
TGTGCCAGCGCCTACGGGGGGCCTTATCAGCCCCAGCATTTT
CASAYGGPYQPQHF
>TRBD1|NA|TRBJ1-1|TRBV18
TGTGCCAGCTCGCCAGGGGGCCAGACTGAAGCTTTCTTT
CASSPGGQTEAFF
>TRBD2|NA|TRBJ2-7|TRBV29-1
TGCAGCGTGGATACCGGGACTAGCGGGGGGACCGAACAGTACTTC
CSVDTGTSGGTEQYF
>TRBD1|NA|TRBJ1-4|TRBV18
TGTGCCAGCTCACCTAGGGACAGAAATGAAAAACTGTTTTTT
CASSPRDRNEKLFF
>TRBD1|NA|TRBJ2-7|TRBV27
TGTGCCAGCAGAGCTTCGGACAGGGGCCTATACGAGCAGTACTTC
CASRASDRGLYEQYF
>NA|NA|TRBJ1-3|TRBV15
TGTGCCACCAGCAGAGATACAGGGACTGGAAACACCATATATTTT
CATSRDTGTGNTIYF